The clone carrying this TCR beta chain was seen at least ten times. Every TCR cDNA molecule bore a unique molecular identifier. TCRdb reprocessed the 5' RACE reads via MiXCR and lists one record per CDR3 protein. The sample shows under 50,000 distinct CDR3 sequences, around 5.5% of them seen only once. The time point is: sample taken at primary tumor resection. No cell sorting; template was whole RNA from tumor, lung tissue or PBMC. Samples came from roughly 72 TRACERx patients with untreated early-stage lung cancer. Germline CDR1 reads SGHRS; CDR2 reads YFSETQ. V was shortened by 0 bases and J by 4 bases, with 10 bases between the two germline ends. The CDR3 totals 14 residues. The data originate from a study of spatial heterogeneity in lung cancer. Study background: The average count in raw reads for each unique TCR and UMI combination exceeded 8.5 appearances.

V is TRBV5-1 and J is TRBJ1-2; tentative D call: TRBD1 (5 bases). Specimen: PBMCs, collected at surgery. This sequence was found in a female donor with early-stage non-small cell lung cancer. The CDR3 region has the DNA TGCGCCAGCAGCTTGGAGGCAGGGAGCTATGGCTACACCTTC. Its translation is CASSLEAGSYGYTF.